These 16 T cell receptor beta chains share one sample of origin, sequenced in a study of T cells after yellow fever vaccination (dated by TCRdb to between 2018 and 2021). According to the study, the label for this sample's treatment or condition signals: live attenuated yellow fever vaccine strain. Library prep was done by 5' RACE. The sequencer was an Illumina HiSeq 2500. The raw public reads went through TCRdb reprocessing: fastp at Q25, MiXCR clone calling, in-frame beta chains kept. Entries are consolidated by CDR3 protein sequence, retaining the most common genes and DNA. Here the sample has about 360,000 distinct CDR3 sequences; about 6% occur a single time. The ten largest clones capture over 14% of the sample. The specimen comprised PBMCs, sampled 5 days after the yellow fever booster vaccination. The receptors shown here come from a man aged 25-45 years who received the YFV17D yellow fever vaccine.

This clonotype was seen at least ten times. The CDR3 DNA reads TGTGCCAGCAGCTTAGGGTCTAGTCCCCACGAGGTCGAGCAGTACTTC. Translation gives CASSLGSSPHEVEQYF. The J gene is TRBJ2-7, the V gene TRBV7-2; no clear D. With 1 base removed from V and 6 bases from J, the gap between germline ends came to 19 bases. Germline CDR1 and CDR2: SGHTA and FQGNSA. CDR3 size: 16 residues.

This clonotype was picked up a small number of times. This rearrangement joins TRBV20-1 to TRBJ2-7, with a tentative D call TRBD2 (6 bases). This CDR3 region has 12 residues. V shed 1 base and J shed 7 bases, with 11 bases lying between them. Germline CDR1 DFQATT, CDR2 SNEGSKA (reference sequence). The CDR3 protein is CSARGRGREQYF. The CDR3 coding sequence is TGCAGTGCTAGAGGCCGTGGGAGGGAGCAGTACTTC.

Remarks on this clonotype: An end of the junction does not agree with germline; a read error may underlie this. V is TRBV7-7 and J is TRBJ2-1; 9 bases line up with TRBD2. The CDR3 sequence is 15 residues long. Per the germline V gene, CDR1 is SSHAT and CDR2 is FNYEAQ (reference sequence). The CDR3 DNA follows: TGTGCTAGCAGCTTAGGGGGACTAGCCGGTAATGAGCAGTTCTTC. It is translated as CASSLGGLAGNEQFF.

This clonotype was detected many times. V and J are TRBV5-6 and TRBJ2-5, with a weak D call TRBD1 (6 bases). The germline gives CDR1 SGHDT, CDR2 YYEEEE. CDR3 size: 13 residues. Trimming left V 1 base short and J 5 bases short, with 9 bases between. This CDR3 is CASSLYQGETQYF. In nucleotides, the CDR3 is TGTGCCAGCAGCTTGTATCAGGGGGAGACCCAGTACTTC.

For the CDR3, the DNA is TGCGCCAGCAGCACACGGGGGGCAGGGGAGAGAAACATTCAGTACTTC. Translated, it gives CASSTRGAGERNIQYF. The chain carries TRBV5-1 and TRBJ2-4; D might be TRBD2 (7 bases). With 4 bases removed from V and 6 bases from J, the gap between germline ends came to 20 bases. The CDR3 is made up of 16 amino acids. From germline, CDR1 is SGHRS and CDR2 YFSETQ. The variable domain in full, completed from reference TRBV5-1 and TRBJ2-4, reads KAGVTQTPRYLIKTRGQQVTLSCSPISGHRSVSWYQQTPGQGLQFLFEYFSETQRNKGNFPGRFSGRQFSNSRSEMNVSTLELGDSALYLCASSTRGAGERNIQYFGAGTRLSVL.

At least ten counts were recorded for this clonotype. The chain is built from TRBV6-1 and TRBJ2-1, with 9 bases that match TRBD1. J gave up 4 bases and V 6 bases, and 7 bases lay outside the gene matches. The V gene's germline CDR1 is MNHNS and CDR2 SASEGT. This CDR3 spans 15 amino acids. CDR3 protein: CASSPTGGAYNEQFF. As DNA, the CDR3 is TGTGCCAGCAGCCCTACAGGGGGCGCGTACAATGAGCAGTTCTTC.

This clonotype was seen at least ten times. The rearrangement links TRBV18 to TRBJ2-3; D is possibly TRBD1 (7 bases). Trimming took off 4 bases at V and 0 bases at J, with 11 bases between the two ends. The CDR3 consists of 15 residues. Germline V lookup: CDR1 KGHSH, CDR2 LQKENI. CDR3 residues: CASSRRDSSTDTQYF. The CDR3 nucleotides read TGTGCCAGCTCACGGAGGGACAGTAGCACAGATACGCAGTATTTT.

This clonotype was recorded many times. The chain uses TRBV20-1 and TRBJ2-3, with unresolved D. This CDR3 comprises 15 residues. Germline V gene lookup returns CDR1 DFQATT and CDR2 SNEGSKA (reference sequence). Trimming took off 0 bases at V and 2 bases at J, with 12 bases between the two ends. CDR3 sequence: CSARDYAAYTDTQYF. For the CDR3, the DNA is TGCAGTGCTAGAGATTATGCGGCCTACACAGATACGCAGTATTTT.

The genes are TRBV7-3 and TRBJ2-2; TRBD2 aligns across 9 bases. The CDR3 runs 19 residues. V dropped 2 bases and J dropped 4; count of bases not matched to a gene: 14. The V gene's germline CDR1 is SGHTA and CDR2 FQGTGA. CDR3 sequence reads: CASSLSGLAGTSGTGELFF. In DNA form, the CDR3 reads TGTGCCAGCAGCTTATCGGGCCTAGCGGGGACCTCGGGCACCGGGGAGCTGTTTTTT.

Only a few counts were recorded for this clonotype. This sequence joins TRBV2 and TRBJ1-6; 7 bases are a match to TRBD1. The CDR3 runs 14 residues. Germline values: CDR1 SNHLY, CDR2 FYNNEI. V shed 3 bases, J shed 10 bases, and the junction held 6 bases outside the gene matches. The DNA of the CDR3 is TGTGCCAGCAGTGAGATGCCAGGGGGGTCACCCCTCCACTTT. Translation: CASSEMPGGSPLHF.

This clonotype was picked up a small number of times. Here the CDR3 reads CASGPQSFEQFF. In nucleotides, the CDR3 is TGTGCCAGCGGCCCTCAGTCGTTCGAGCAGTTCTTC. The gene calls are TRBV7-9 and TRBJ2-1; no clear D. V was cut by 8 bases and J by 10 bases, with 15 bases left in between. The germline V gene encodes CDR1 SEHNR and CDR2 FQNEAQ (reference sequence). CDR3 length: 12 amino acids.

This clonotype occurred a few times. This chain connects TRBV20-1 to TRBJ2-1; 9 bases fit TRBD2. There are 16 residues in the CDR3. CDR1 is DFQATT and CDR2 is SNEGSKA in the germline V gene (reference sequence). Germline trimming cut 6 bases from V and 9 bases from J; bases unmatched to any gene: 18. This CDR3 is CSARRGAGGPDSEQFF. CDR3 nucleotides: TGCAGTGCCAGAAGGGGGGCGGGAGGGCCAGATAGTGAGCAGTTCTTC.

CDR3 in DNA: TGTGCCAGCAGCCCCAGCGGGGTCGGGACACAACAAGAGACCCAGTACTTC. Translated, it gives CASSPSGVGTQQETQYF. This chain links TRBV3-1 with TRBJ2-5, with D possibly being TRBD2 (7 bases). Trimming cost V 4 bases and J 2 bases, with 20 bases left between them. CDR1 is LGHDT, CDR2 YNNKEL, per germline (reference sequence). CDR3 length equals 17 residues.

This clonotype appeared many times. The CDR3 nucleotides read TGTGCCAGCAGCTCCTTACTGGACGAGCAGTACTTC. It translates to CASSSLLDEQYF. The V call is TRBV6-5, the J call TRBJ2-7, with D unclear. Deletions cut 6 bases from V and 5 bases from J, with 11 bases between. The CDR3 length is 12 residues. Germline CDR1 and CDR2: MNHEY and SVGAGI.

This clonotype was detected only a few times. V is TRBV7-8 and J is TRBJ2-2; D gene ambiguous. The CDR3 has 11 residues. Germline V gene data show CDR1 as SGHVS and CDR2 as FQNEAQ. Trimming took off 5 bases at V and 13 bases at J, with 11 bases between the two ends. The CDR3 DNA follows: TGTGCCAGCAGCGCAAGCCGGTGGCTGTTTTTT. Amino acid sequence: CASSASRWLFF.

This clonotype came up a few times. The chain combines TRBV11-2 with TRBJ2-7; 11 nucleotides agree with TRBD2. Germline V lookup: CDR1 SGHAT, CDR2 FQNNGV. This CDR3 is 15 amino acids long. V shed 2 bases, J shed 4 bases, and the junction held 4 bases outside the gene matches. CDR3 bases: TGTGCCAGCAGCTTACTGACTAGCGGGATTTACGAGCAGTACTTC. Residues: CASSLLTSGIYEQYF. The full variable domain, with the rest looked up from reference TRBV11-2 and TRBJ2-7, is EAGVAQSPRYKIIEKRQSVAFWCNPISGHATLYWYQQILGQGPKLLIQFQNNGVVDDSQLPKDRFSAERLKGVDSTLKIQPAKLEDSAVYLCASSLLTSGIYEQYFGPGTRLTVT.